This T cell receptor (beta chain) appears in the sequencing data of a study of spatial heterogeneity in lung cancer. Study-level points and caveats: The study found ubiquitous expanded tumor TCRs in blood more at resection than follow-up.

TCRdb independently ran MiXCR on the 5' RACE reads; one entry per CDR3 protein. The top ten hold more than 4% of the sample, which has about 23,000 distinct CDR3 sequences, 4% to 6% seen once. Per the germline V gene, CDR1 is ENHRY and CDR2 is SYGVKD. J gave up 2 bases and V 3 bases, and 18 bases lay outside the gene matches. CDR3 length: 21 residues. Regarding time point: sample taken at primary tumor resection. Unsorted whole RNA of tumor, nontumor lung or frozen PBMC was sequenced. The donors, approximately 66 patients with untreated early-stage non-small cell lung cancer, provided the samples. Ten or more counts support this clonotype. The antigen remains undetermined.

The sequence was collected from a male donor with early-stage non-small cell lung cancer. Sequencing was performed on PBMCs, taken at surgery. V usage is TRBV10-3 and J usage is TRBJ2-2; TRBD2 matches 10 bases. The CDR3 loop is CAISEIRMTSGPKKNTGELFF. The CDR3 DNA sequence: TGTGCCATCAGTGAAATAAGGATGACTAGCGGGCCGAAAAAAAACACCGGGGAGCTGTTTTTT.